This passage covers 27 T cell receptor beta chains from one sample sequenced in a study of blood T cell repertoires in COVID-19. Sequencing was performed with immunoSEQ multiplex PCR; in TCRdb, only in-frame clones are kept and a portion is missing. The sample lists 150,000 to 200,000 clones, approximately 84% seen once, with approximately 15% in the top ten. The source material was peripheral blood. The source is an elderly woman with acute or convalescent COVID-19.

This chain connects TRBV13 to TRBJ1-4, with 7 bases aligning to TRBD1. CDR1 and CDR2 from the germline V gene are PRHDT and FYEKMQ (reference sequence). V was clipped by 4 bases and J by 0 bases; unmatched bases: 5. This CDR3 has 16 amino acids. The CDR3 DNA sequence: TGTGCCAGCAGCTGGACAGGAGGAGCAACTAATGAAAAACTGTTTTTT. Its protein is CASSWTGGATNEKLFF. Full variable domain (outside the CDR3, taken from reference TRBV13 and TRBJ1-4): AAGVIQSPRHLIKEKRETATLKCYPIPRHDTVYWYQQGPGQDPQFLISFYEKMQSDKGSIPDRFSAQQFSDYHSELNMSSLELGDSALYFCASSWTGGATNEKLFFGSGTQLSVL.

V gene TRBV7-9 combines with J gene TRBJ1-3, with 10 bases lining up with TRBD1. Germline V gene sequence: CDR1 SEHNR, CDR2 FQNEAQ (reference sequence). J gave up 0 bases and V 4 bases, and 6 bases lay outside the gene matches. The length of the CDR3 is 17 residues. CDR3 region: CASSWGTGAYSGNTIYF. CDR3 bases: TGTGCCAGCAGCTGGGGGACAGGGGCCTACTCTGGAAACACCATATATTTT. Together with reference TRBV7-9 and TRBJ1-3, the CDR3 gives the full variable domain: DTGVSQNPRHKITKRGQNVTFRCDPISEHNRLYWYRQTLGQGPEFLTYFQNEAQLEKSRLLSDRFSAERPKGSFSTLEIQRTEQGDSAMYLCASSWGTGAYSGNTIYFGEGSWLTVV.

This clone appeared once. V usage is TRBV9 and J usage is TRBJ1-2, with 7 bases lining up with TRBD1. This CDR3 is built from 15 residues. Looked up from germline, CDR1 is SGDLS and CDR2 is YYNGEE. V shed 4 bases, J shed 1 base, and the junction held 7 bases outside the gene matches. CDR3 protein: CASSPSTGINYGYTF. The CDR3 DNA reads as TGTGCCAGCAGCCCCTCGACAGGGATTAACTATGGCTACACCTTC.

This clone was found once. This chain connects TRBV5-1 to TRBJ1-1; D gene unclear. The CDR3 is made up of 15 amino acids. The germline gives CDR1 SGHRS, CDR2 YFSETQ. V lost 5 bases to trimming and J lost 1 base, with 15 bases between them. For the CDR3, the DNA is TGCGCCAGCAGTACTAGACCCAACACGAACACTGAAGCTTTCTTT. Translated, it gives CASSTRPNTNTEAFF.

There are a few counts of this clone. The rearrangement links TRBV5-4 to TRBJ1-6; 7 bases align to TRBD1. With 5 bases clipped from V and 6 bases from J, the junction kept 5 bases outside the gene matches. Germline CDR1 is SGHNT and CDR2 is YYREEE (reference sequence). The CDR3 contains 14 residues. CDR3 in DNA: TGTGCCAGCAGTATAGGGGGCACTAATTCACCCCTCCACTTT. Its protein product is CASSIGGTNSPLHF.

The chain recombines TRBV7-3 with TRBJ2-3, with D unresolved. Germline CDR1 and CDR2: SGHTA and FQGTGA. The CDR3 extends over 13 amino acids. The V end lost 1 base, the J end lost 1 base, and 3 bases lay between the germline ends. The CDR3 bases are TGTGCCAGCAGCTTAAGCGGCACAGATACGCAGTATTTT. This translates into CASSLSGTDTQYF.

In its sample, this clone was seen a few times. The chain couples TRBV10-3 to TRBJ2-7; 14 bases map to TRBD2. From germline, CDR1 is ENHRY and CDR2 SYGVKD. The CDR3 spans 13 residues. V was clipped by 6 bases and J by 10 bases; unmatched bases: 5. The CDR3 DNA reads TGTGCCATCAGGGGGGGACTAGCGGGAGTACAGTACTTC. Encoded protein: CAIRGGLAGVQYF.

The V and J genes are TRBV12-5 and TRBJ1-5, with no clear D. CDR1 is LGHNT and CDR2 is FRNRAP in the germline V gene. There are 16 residues in the CDR3. The V end was cut by 2 bases, the J end by 1 base, with 12 bases between. Written as DNA, the CDR3 is TGTGCTAGTGGTTTGACCGGGGAGCGGAGCAATCAGCCCCAGCATTTT. Its translation: CASGLTGERSNQPQHF.

In this sample, this clone turned up once. The genes are TRBV2 and TRBJ1-1, with D uncertain. Germline V CDR1 and CDR2: SNHLY, FYNNEI. This CDR3 is 13 amino acids long. Deletions cut 4 bases from V and 1 base from J, with 7 bases between. CDR3 nucleotides: TGTGCCAGCAGTGCAGGCCCGAACACTGAAGCTTTCTTT. Its protein product is CASSAGPNTEAFF.

The rearrangement links TRBV19 to TRBJ1-2, with 8 nucleotides matching TRBD1. The CDR3 has 16 residues. Unmatched junction bases numbered 12, after V lost 4 bases and J lost 5 bases. The V gene's germline CDR1 is LNHDA and CDR2 SQIVND (reference sequence). In DNA form, the CDR3 reads TGTGCCAGTAGTAGGACAGGGCCCTCAGGGGCATATGGCTACACCTTC. As protein: CASSRTGPSGAYGYTF. Supplemented by reference TRBV19 and TRBJ1-2, the full variable domain reads DGGITQSPKYLFRKEGQNVTLSCEQNLNHDAMYWYRQDPGQGLRLIYYSQIVNDFQKGDIAEGYSVSREKKESFPLTVTSAQKNPTAFYLCASSRTGPSGAYGYTFGSGTRLTVV.

The chain is built from TRBV5-1 and TRBJ1-3; 8 nucleotides align to TRBD1. V dropped 0 bases and J dropped 4; count of bases not matched to a gene: 6. CDR1 is SGHRS and CDR2 is YFSETQ in the germline V gene. The length of the CDR3 is 16 residues. As DNA, the CDR3 is TGCGCCAGCAGCTTGGAGCAGGGGGCGAAAGGAAACACCATATATTTT. Translating gives CASSLEQGAKGNTIYF.

V usage is TRBV6-5 and J usage is TRBJ1-1; 8 bases map to TRBD1. The trim removed 4 bases at V and 6 bases at J, leaving 10 bases unmatched. Germline assignment: CDR1 MNHEY and CDR2 SVGAGI. This CDR3 is built from 15 residues. The CDR3 protein is CASSSQGAPGPEAFF. CDR3 nucleotides: TGTGCCAGCAGTTCTCAGGGGGCGCCGGGACCTGAAGCTTTCTTT.

This clone was seen just once. The gene calls are TRBV3-1 (or the pseudogene TRBV3-2) and TRBJ1-3, with D possibly being TRBD1 (5 bases). The CDR3 consists of 15 residues. Trimming left V 4 bases short and J 4 bases short, with 14 bases between. Germline V CDR1 and CDR2: LGHDT, YNNKEL (reference sequence). The CDR3 coding sequence is TGTGCCAGCAGCCCCCGGGGGGGGAAAGGAAACACCATATATTTT. Residues: CASSPRGGKGNTIYF.

The chain uses TRBV2 and TRBJ2-7, with TRBD1 as a possible D gene (5 bases). The CDR3 is 12 residues long. Trimming shortened V by 7 bases and J by 7 bases, and 14 bases separated the two germline ends. Per germline, CDR1 SNHLY and CDR2 FYNNEI. CDR3 DNA: TGTGCCAGCAATGGGCAGGGTGATGAGCAGTACTTC. It encodes CASNGQGDEQYF.

This chain links TRBV28 with TRBJ1-5; D uncertain. Germline V gene sequence: CDR1 MDHEN, CDR2 SYDVKM. This CDR3 has 14 residues. V was clipped by 3 bases and J by 2 bases, with 8 bases between them. The CDR3 DNA reads TGTGCCAGCAGTTTGGGGAGAGGCAATCAGCCCCAGCATTTT. Amino acids: CASSLGRGNQPQHF.

This clone has a handful of counts. CDR3 amino acids: CATARGGSEQPQHF. DNA for the CDR3: TGTGCCACCGCACGGGGGGGATCGGAACAGCCCCAGCATTTT. V usage is TRBV19 and J usage is TRBJ1-5; perhaps TRBD1 as D (5 bases). Germline CDR1 reads LNHDA; CDR2 reads SQIVND (reference sequence). Trimming stripped 10 bases from V and 7 bases from J, with 20 bases between. The CDR3 is 14 residues long.

This clone has just a few counts. V and J are TRBV18 and TRBJ1-1; D possibly corresponds to TRBD1 (5 bases). Germline V gene sequence: CDR1 KGHSH, CDR2 LQKENI. The CDR3 sequence is 16 residues long. The V end lost 2 bases, the J end lost 0 bases, and 13 bases lay between the germline ends. The chain's CDR3 is CASSPIQGGMNTEAFF. The CDR3, as DNA: TGTGCCAGCTCACCAATCCAGGGCGGGATGAACACTGAAGCTTTCTTT.

The chain combines TRBV7-9 with TRBJ1-2; 7 positions agree with TRBD1. Germline V gene data show CDR1 as SEHNR and CDR2 as FQNEAQ (reference sequence). This CDR3 spans 15 amino acids. After removal of 5 bases from V and 5 bases from J, the junction contained 11 bases not matched to a gene. CDR3 nucleotide sequence: TGTGCCAGCAGCCCTCACGGACAGGCGCCATATGGCTACACCTTC. It yields the protein CASSPHGQAPYGYTF.

This chain links TRBV29-1 with TRBJ2-3, with D maybe TRBD1 (5 bases). Per the germline V gene, CDR1 is SQVTM and CDR2 is ANQGSEA. The CDR3 contains 13 residues. The germline V and J ends were trimmed by 4 bases and 0 bases, with 8 bases remaining between them. The DNA for the CDR3 is TGCAGCGTTGTACAGGTTAGCACAGATACGCAGTATTTT. The encoded protein is CSVVQVSTDTQYF.

The rearrangement uses TRBV18 and TRBJ1-1, with 8 bases matching TRBD1. This CDR3 has 16 residues. The germline gives CDR1 KGHSH, CDR2 LQKENI. The J segment lost 2 bases and the V segment lost 3 bases, leaving 8 bases of the junction unmatched. The CDR3 DNA is TGTGCCAGCTCACCTAGATCGACAGGGGCCAACACTGAAGCTTTCTTT. Amino acids: CASSPRSTGANTEAFF.

CDR3 residues: CASSLSSTRGETQYF. In nucleotides, the CDR3 is TGTGCCAGCAGCCTTAGCTCGACTAGAGGGGAGACCCAGTACTTC. The genes are TRBV14 and TRBJ2-5; D perhaps matches TRBD2 (6 bases). The V and J ends lost 4 bases and 5 bases respectively, with 17 bases between them. Germline V gene lookup returns CDR1 SGHDN and CDR2 FVKESK. This CDR3 region has 15 residues.

Only one count was recorded for this clone. The chain recombines TRBV5-4 with TRBJ2-1; 8 bases match TRBD2. Trimming cost V 4 bases and J 8 bases; bases outside gene matches: 11. CDR1 and CDR2 (germline): SGHNT, YYREEE (reference sequence). This CDR3 has 15 residues. DNA of the CDR3: TGTGCCAGCAGCCCTCCTAGGGCGGGAGGTCATGAGCAGTTCTTC. Translating it yields CASSPPRAGGHEQFF.

The rearrangement joins TRBV28 to TRBJ2-4, with 16 bases identical to TRBD2. The germline V gene has CDR1 MDHEN and CDR2 SYDVKM. The CDR3 covers 18 residues. V lost 7 bases to trimming and J lost 8 bases; unmatched junction nucleotides: 14. The CDR3 DNA sequence: TGTGCCAGCATTGGACCGGGACTAGCGGGAGGGCCTAGGGACATTCAGTACTTC. Its protein is CASIGPGLAGGPRDIQYF.

This clone was detected only once. J is TRBJ1-2 and V is TRBV7-8, with a possible D match to TRBD1 (5 bases). Germline V CDR1 and CDR2: SGHVS, FQNEAQ. The CDR3 sequence is 16 residues long. The V gene lost 2 bases and the J gene lost 7 bases, with 20 bases spanning the gap. Here the CDR3 reads CASSLLGGAGLSGYTF. The DNA of the CDR3 is TGTGCCAGCAGCTTACTCGGCGGGGCAGGGTTGAGTGGCTACACCTTC.

This chain links TRBV3-1 (or the pseudogene TRBV3-2) with TRBJ1-6; perhaps TRBD1 as D (6 bases). Germline values: CDR1 LGHDT, CDR2 YNNKEL (reference sequence). The germline V and J ends were trimmed by 8 bases and 6 bases, with 8 bases remaining between them. The CDR3 covers 12 residues. DNA of the CDR3: TGTGCCAGCGGACAGCCTAATTCACCCCTCCACTTT. Protein: CASGQPNSPLHF.

The J gene is TRBJ2-1, the V gene TRBV3-1 (or the pseudogene TRBV3-2), with D possibly TRBD2 on 5 matching bases. The germline V gene has CDR1 LGHDT and CDR2 YNNKEL (reference sequence). The CDR3 spans 11 residues. V gave up 9 bases and J gave up 7 bases, with 10 bases separating them. CDR3 loop: CASRGANEQFF. The CDR3 DNA reads TGTGCCAGTCGGGGTGCTAATGAGCAGTTCTTC.

This clone was observed a handful of times. This chain joins TRBV5-6 and TRBJ2-6, with D possibly matching TRBD2 (6 bases). CDR3 length equals 19 residues. V lost 4 bases and J 0 bases, leaving 20 bases between the germline ends. Germline CDR1 reads SGHDT; CDR2 reads YYEEEE. Written as DNA, the CDR3 is TGTGCCAGCAGCCCAAAAGGGTACAGGAGGGTCTCTGGGGCCAACGTCCTGACTTTC. Translating gives CASSPKGYRRVSGANVLTF.